Below, 18 T cell receptor beta chains from the same sample are listed, as sequenced in a study of vaccination and CD4 T cells after COVID-19. What these receptors recognize is not known. With the Oncomine TCR Beta short-read assay, DNA from cultured CD4+ T cells was sequenced. TCRdb re-called the PCR reads with MiXCR, one entry per CDR3 protein. The table includes under 25,000 distinct CDR3 sequences, nearly 55% detected once. The treatment is: approximately nine-day PBMC culture with coronavirus spike peptide pools or control peptides (ViraFEST assay). The source material was CD4+ T cells from blood, cultured in vitro. Receptors were obtained from a human donor who had recovered from COVID-19.

This clonotype was picked up a small number of times. The J gene is TRBJ1-5, the V gene TRBV2, with D perhaps matching TRBD1 (6 bases). V was trimmed by 7 bases and J by 7 bases, leaving 14 bases between them. The CDR3 loop spans 13 amino acids. Germline-derived CDR1 and CDR2 are SNHLY and FYNNEI. DNA for the CDR3: TGTGCCAGCACATGGGACAAGTCACAGCCCCAGCATTTT. This encodes CASTWDKSQPQHF.

This sequence joins TRBV5-1 and TRBJ1-1; tentative D call: TRBD1 (5 bases). Trimming removed 0 bases at V and 4 bases at J, with 13 bases between. CDR1 is SGHRS, CDR2 YFSETQ, per germline. The CDR3 totals 15 residues. CDR3: CASSLGTGVSTEAFF. The CDR3 coding sequence is TGCGCCAGCAGCTTGGGTACGGGGGTGAGCACTGAAGCTTTCTTT.

The rearrangement joins TRBV7-9 to TRBJ2-1; 10 nucleotides agree with TRBD2. Per the germline V gene, CDR1 is SEHNR and CDR2 is FQNEAQ (reference sequence). V lost 5 bases and J lost 6; bases outside the gene matches: 4. The CDR3 runs 14 residues. CDR3 in amino acids: CASSPGTSVNEQFF. For the CDR3, the DNA is TGTGCCAGCAGCCCCGGGACTAGCGTCAATGAGCAGTTCTTC.

The rearrangement joins TRBV6-1 to TRBJ1-2; D possibly corresponds to TRBD1 (6 bases). Germline V CDR1 and CDR2: MNHNS, SASEGT. Trimming pared 6 bases from V and 7 bases from J, leaving 12 bases between. The CDR3 has 12 amino acids. The CDR3 region has the DNA TGTGCCAGCAGGTGGGGGGCGCGTGGCTACACCTTC. Translation: CASRWGARGYTF.

The chain uses TRBV2 and TRBJ2-7; 7 nucleotides line up with TRBD1. Germline V lookup: CDR1 SNHLY, CDR2 FYNNEI. Trimming removed 6 bases from V and 4 bases from J; junction bases left unmatched: 3. The CDR3 runs 12 residues. The CDR3 DNA reads TGTGCCAGCAGCGGACAGGTATACGAGCAGTACTTC. This encodes CASSGQVYEQYF.

A few counts support this clonotype. The CDR3 loop reads CASSVNAGRTEAFF. The CDR3 DNA reads TGTGCCAGCAGTGTTAATGCAGGGCGCACTGAAGCTTTCTTT. V usage is TRBV6-4 and J usage is TRBJ1-1; TRBD1 might be the D (5 bases). Germline values: CDR1 MRHNA, CDR2 SNTAGT. Between the trimmed V and J ends, which lost 4 bases and 4 bases, there was a span of 13 bases. The CDR3 spans 14 residues.

V is TRBV20-1 and J is TRBJ1-5, with a weak D call TRBD1 (5 bases). The length of the CDR3 is 15 residues. CDR1 and CDR2 (germline): DFQATT, SNEGSKA (reference sequence). The CDR3, as DNA: TGCAGCGTTGAGATCCACAGGTATAGCAATCAGCCCCAGCATTTT. Translated: CSVEIHRYSNQPQHF.

This sequence joins TRBV5-4 and TRBJ2-3; D might be TRBD1 (6 bases). The germline CDR1 and CDR2 sequences are SGHNT and YYREEE (reference sequence). The CDR3 totals 12 residues. Trimming removed 4 bases from V and 5 bases from J, with 8 bases in between. The CDR3 DNA reads as TGTGCCAGCAGCCCAGGGGAAGATACGCAGTATTTT. Translation gives CASSPGEDTQYF.

The gene calls are TRBV11-3 and TRBJ2-4; the D gene is possibly TRBD2 (5 bases). Germline CDR1 reads SGHNT; CDR2 reads YENEEA. The CDR3 extends over 16 amino acids. Trimming took 5 bases from V and 7 from J, leaving 21 bases between them. The CDR3 spells CASSPALSASRNIQYF. CDR3 nucleotides: TGTGCCAGCAGCCCCGCCTTGAGCGCTAGCAGGAACATTCAGTACTTC.

V and J are TRBV28 and TRBJ1-6, with a weak D call TRBD1 (5 bases). Trimming removed 1 base from V and 0 bases from J, with 13 bases in between. In germline, CDR1 is MDHEN, CDR2 SYDVKM. This CDR3 spans 18 amino acids. The CDR3 DNA reads as TGTGCCAGCAGTTTATCCCGGGGCCTTGGCTCCTATAATTCACCCCTCCACTTT. Translated, it gives CASSLSRGLGSYNSPLHF.

This clonotype was seen a handful of times. The chain has TRBV9 and TRBJ1-5; D not certain. V lost 0 bases and J 2 bases, leaving 9 bases between the germline ends. This CDR3 is built from 15 residues. CDR1 is SGDLS and CDR2 is YYNGEE in the germline V gene. Here the CDR3 DNA reads TGTGCCAGCAGCGTAGAGGTTTTAGGCAATCAGCCCCAGCATTTT. It is translated as CASSVEVLGNQPQHF.

The J gene is TRBJ1-3, the V gene TRBV7-2; no firm D call. Trimming took off 4 bases at V and 0 bases at J, with 10 bases between the two ends. Germline V lookup: CDR1 SGHTA, CDR2 FQGNSA. CDR3 length: 15 amino acids. This chain's CDR3 is CASSSRRISGNTIYF. The CDR3 bases are TGTGCCAGCAGCTCCCGACGTATCTCTGGAAACACCATATATTTT.

The chain employs TRBV7-3 and TRBJ2-2; D unresolved. The CDR3 has 13 residues. CDR1 and CDR2 from the germline V gene are SGHTA and FQGTGA. V gave up 4 bases and J gave up 6 bases, with 9 bases separating them. CDR3 nucleotides: TGTGCCAGCAGCTCCCTTTTGGCCGGGGAGCTGTTTTTT. Translated, it gives CASSSLLAGELFF.

This clonotype has a handful of counts. The chain combines TRBV7-3 with TRBJ2-7, with D possibly TRBD2 on 6 matching bases. Germline V gene data show CDR1 as SGHTA and CDR2 as FQGTGA. The V end was cut by 5 bases, the J end by 8 bases, with 16 bases between. This CDR3 has 13 amino acids. In DNA, the CDR3 is TGTGCCAGCAGCCCACAAGGAGGGACCCAGCAGTACTTC. The encoded protein is CASSPQGGTQQYF. The entire variable domain, with the rest obtained from reference TRBV7-3 and TRBJ2-7, is as follows: GAGVSQTPSNKVTEKGKYVELRCDPISGHTALYWYRQSLGQGPEFLIYFQGTGAADDSGLPNDRFFAVRPEGSVSTLKIQRTERGDSAVYLCASSPQGGTQQYFGPGTRLTVT.

The CDR3 sequence: CSARDRGPLRQYF. The CDR3 DNA reads as TGCAGTGCTAGGGACAGGGGACCCCTAAGGCAGTACTTC. The chain joins TRBV20-1 to TRBJ2-7, with TRBD1 identical over 9 bases. V lost 3 bases and J lost 9; bases outside the gene matches: 9. This CDR3 is 13 amino acids long. The germline CDR1 and CDR2 sequences are DFQATT and SNEGSKA (reference sequence).

This clonotype was found a few times. In DNA form, the CDR3 reads TGTGCCAGCAGTTTCCACGGGACGCAGTATTTT. Its translation: CASSFHGTQYF. V gene TRBV12-3 or TRBV12-4 combines with J gene TRBJ2-3; D not certain. The CDR3 sequence is 11 residues long. V shed 3 bases and J shed 9 bases, with 7 bases lying between them.

The chain couples TRBV24-1 to TRBJ2-5, with a tentative D call TRBD1 (6 bases). The germline gives CDR1 KGHDR, CDR2 SFDVKD. This CDR3 is 16 amino acids long. The V end was cut by 3 bases, the J end by 5 bases, with 18 bases between. Written as DNA, the CDR3 is TGTGCCACCAGTGATCCCCGGGGACATCTGAGGGAGACCCAGTACTTC. Its protein product is CATSDPRGHLRETQYF.

This clonotype was seen only a few times. The chain uses TRBV24-1 and TRBJ2-5; TRBD2 matches at 11 bases. Germline loops: CDR1 KGHDR, CDR2 SFDVKD. CDR3 length equals 16 residues. The J segment lost 4 bases and the V segment lost 5 bases, leaving 8 bases of the junction unmatched. The DNA for the CDR3 is TGTGCCACCAGTGTAGGTAGCGGGAGGGCCGGAGAGACCCAGTACTTC. Protein: CATSVGSGRAGETQYF.